The TCR beta chain under discussion was sequenced for a study of early T cells in non-severe SARS-CoV-2 infection. As for the study in general: With bulk RNA from unsorted whole blood as input, sequencing yielded unpaired chains.

In the library, individual cDNA molecules carried attached unique molecular identifiers. TCRdb redid the calling of the 5' RACE reads with MiXCR, one entry per CDR3 protein. The table lists 85,000 to 100,000 distinct CDR3 sequences, roughly 15% of them singletons, with around 4.9% in the top ten. Remarks on this clonotype: Its antigen is unidentified.

Study-wide results and caveats: A preference for anti-spike CD8 responses marked VDJdb matching, which missed private and CD4 specificities.

V was trimmed by 3 bases and J by 5 bases, leaving 13 bases between them. This CDR3 contains 14 residues. Looked up from germline, CDR1 is MNHEY and CDR2 is SMNVEV (reference sequence). The source is an adult who was a healthcare worker with PCR-confirmed SARS-CoV-2 infection or an uninfected control (not recorded which). Specimen: whole blood, collected at baseline. This chain connects TRBV27 to TRBJ1-1; possible D gene TRBD1, 6 bases. DNA of the CDR3: TGTGCCAGCAGTTTCCAGGAGGGGGTAACTGAAGCTTTCTTT. Translation gives CASSFQEGVTEAFF.